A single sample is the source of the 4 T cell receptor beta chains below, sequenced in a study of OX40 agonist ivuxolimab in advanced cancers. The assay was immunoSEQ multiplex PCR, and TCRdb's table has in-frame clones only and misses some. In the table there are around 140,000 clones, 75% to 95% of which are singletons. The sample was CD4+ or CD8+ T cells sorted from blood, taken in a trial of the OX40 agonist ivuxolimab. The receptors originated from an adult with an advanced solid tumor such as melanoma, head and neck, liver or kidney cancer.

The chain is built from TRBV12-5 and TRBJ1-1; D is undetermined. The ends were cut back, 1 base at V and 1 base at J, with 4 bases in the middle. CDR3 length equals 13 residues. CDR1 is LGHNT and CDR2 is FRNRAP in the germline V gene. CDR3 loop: CASGLGANTEAFF. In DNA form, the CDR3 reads TGTGCTAGTGGTTTGGGGGCGAACACTGAAGCTTTCTTT.

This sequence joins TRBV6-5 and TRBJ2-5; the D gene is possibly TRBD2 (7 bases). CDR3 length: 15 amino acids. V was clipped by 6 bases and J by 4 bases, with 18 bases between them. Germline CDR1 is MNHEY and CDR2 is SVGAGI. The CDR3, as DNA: TGTGCCAGCAGCCTATCGCGGGGGCGAGGAGAGACCCAGTACTTC. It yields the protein CASSLSRGRGETQYF.

The CDR3 bases are TGTGCCAGCAGTATCCAGACAGGGACAGGCGAGCAGTACTTC. This encodes CASSIQTGTGEQYF. This rearrangement joins TRBV27 to TRBJ2-7; 8 positions agree with TRBD1. From germline, CDR1 is MNHEY and CDR2 SMNVEV (reference sequence). This CDR3 contains 14 residues. Trimming removed 5 bases from V and 6 bases from J; junction bases left unmatched: 9.

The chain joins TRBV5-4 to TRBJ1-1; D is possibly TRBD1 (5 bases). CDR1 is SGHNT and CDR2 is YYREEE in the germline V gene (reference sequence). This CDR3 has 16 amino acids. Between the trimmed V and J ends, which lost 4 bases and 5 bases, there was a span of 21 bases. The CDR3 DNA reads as TGTGCCAGCAGCCGCCTGGGTCAGGTCGGGGGGACTGAAGCTTTCTTT. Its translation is CASSRLGQVGGTEAFF.